This T cell receptor beta chain was obtained from a study of OX40 agonist ivuxolimab in advanced cancers. Per the germline V gene, CDR1 is ENHRY and CDR2 is SYGVKD. Trimming removed 7 bases at V and 4 bases at J, with 10 bases between. The CDR3 has 13 amino acids. A note on this clone: Its antigen is not known.

Profiling relied on immunoSEQ multiplex PCR, and the TCRdb table lists in-frame clones only, not all of them. The top ten hold more than 1% of the sample, which has around 140,000 clones, around 93% seen once. Findings and limits, study-wide: CD4+ and CD8+ blood T cells expanded clonally by week 6 at 0.1 to 3.0 mg/kg. Expanded clones tended on average to be more numerous among CD8+ T cells than CD4+. A proportion of nonresponders additionally exhibited low normalized T-cell clonal expansion. Patients with a partial response at 0.1-3.0 mg/kg had among the lowest clonal expansion.

The sequence derives from an adult with an advanced solid tumor such as melanoma, head and neck, liver or kidney cancer. This specimen consisted of CD4+ or CD8+ T cells sorted from blood, obtained in a trial of the OX40 agonist ivuxolimab. The chain carries TRBV10-3 and TRBJ2-2; D gene unclear. The CDR3 spells CAINGVGTGELFF. Written as DNA, the CDR3 is TGTGCCATCAATGGGGTGGGCACCGGGGAGCTGTTTTTT.